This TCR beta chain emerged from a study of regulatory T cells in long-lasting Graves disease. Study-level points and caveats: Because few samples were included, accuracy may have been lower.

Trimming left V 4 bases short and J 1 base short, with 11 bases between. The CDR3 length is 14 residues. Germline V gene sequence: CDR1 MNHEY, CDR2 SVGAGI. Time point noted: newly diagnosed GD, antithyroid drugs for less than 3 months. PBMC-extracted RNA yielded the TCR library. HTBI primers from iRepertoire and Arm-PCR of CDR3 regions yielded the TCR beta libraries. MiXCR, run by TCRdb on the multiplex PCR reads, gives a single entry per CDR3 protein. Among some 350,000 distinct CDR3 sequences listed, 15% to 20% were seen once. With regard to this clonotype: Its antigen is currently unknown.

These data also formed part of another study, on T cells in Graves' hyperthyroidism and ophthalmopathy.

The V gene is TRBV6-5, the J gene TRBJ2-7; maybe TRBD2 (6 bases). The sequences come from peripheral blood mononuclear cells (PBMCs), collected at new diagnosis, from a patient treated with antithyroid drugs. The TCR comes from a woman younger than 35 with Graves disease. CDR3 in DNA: TGTGCCAGCAGTTTAAGCGGGCAGTCCTACGAGCAGTACTTC. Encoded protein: CASSLSGQSYEQYF.